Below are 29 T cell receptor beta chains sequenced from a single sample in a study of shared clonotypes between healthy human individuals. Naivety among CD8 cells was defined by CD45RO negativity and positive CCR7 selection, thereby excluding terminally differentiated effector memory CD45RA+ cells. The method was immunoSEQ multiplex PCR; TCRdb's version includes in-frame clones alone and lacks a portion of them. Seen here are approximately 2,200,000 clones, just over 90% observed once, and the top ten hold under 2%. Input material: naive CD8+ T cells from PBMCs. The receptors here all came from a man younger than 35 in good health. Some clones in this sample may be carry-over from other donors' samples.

CDR3 nucleotides: TGTGCCAGCAGCTTAGGGGGACGAAGAGCTTTCTTT. This gives the protein CASSLGGRRAFF. The rearrangement joins TRBV7-9 to TRBJ1-1; TRBD1 is a possible D gene (5 bases). Trimming removed 1 base from V and 10 bases from J, with 10 bases in between. The CDR3 spans 12 residues. Germline assignment: CDR1 SEHNR and CDR2 FQNEAQ (reference sequence).

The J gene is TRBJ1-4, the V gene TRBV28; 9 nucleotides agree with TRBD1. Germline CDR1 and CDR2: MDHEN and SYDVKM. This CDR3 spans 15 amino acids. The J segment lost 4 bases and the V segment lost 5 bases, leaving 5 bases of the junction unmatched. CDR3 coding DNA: TGTGCCAGCAGTATACAGGGGGCTATTAATGAAAAACTGTTTTTT. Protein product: CASSIQGAINEKLFF.

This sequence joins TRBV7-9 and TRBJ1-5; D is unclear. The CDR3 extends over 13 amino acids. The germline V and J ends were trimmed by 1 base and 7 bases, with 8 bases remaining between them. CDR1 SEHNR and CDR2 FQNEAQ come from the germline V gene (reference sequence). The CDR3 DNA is TGTGCCAGCAGCTTAGAGGTAACACAGCCCCAGCATTTT. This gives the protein CASSLEVTQPQHF.

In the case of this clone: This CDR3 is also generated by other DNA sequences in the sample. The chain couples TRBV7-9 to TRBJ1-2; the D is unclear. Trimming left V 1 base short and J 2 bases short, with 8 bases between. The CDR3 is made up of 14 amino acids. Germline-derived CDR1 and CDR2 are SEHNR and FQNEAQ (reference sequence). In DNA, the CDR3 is TGTGCCAGCAGCTTAGGAGGCAGGAACTATGGCTACACCTTC. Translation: CASSLGGRNYGYTF.

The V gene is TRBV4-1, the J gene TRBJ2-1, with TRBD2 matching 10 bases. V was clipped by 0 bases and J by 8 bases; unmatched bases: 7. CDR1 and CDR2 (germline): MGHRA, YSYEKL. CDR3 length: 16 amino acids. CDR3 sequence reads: CASSQDPAGGLDEQFF. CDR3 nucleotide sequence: TGCGCCAGCAGCCAAGATCCAGCGGGAGGGTTGGATGAGCAGTTCTTC.

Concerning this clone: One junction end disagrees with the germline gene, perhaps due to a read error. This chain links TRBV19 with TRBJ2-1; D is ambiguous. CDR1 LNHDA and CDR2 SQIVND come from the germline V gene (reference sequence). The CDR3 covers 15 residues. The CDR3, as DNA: TGTGTCAGTAGTATAATCGGAAGCTCCTACAATGAGCAGTTCTTC. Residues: CVSSIIGSSYNEQFF.

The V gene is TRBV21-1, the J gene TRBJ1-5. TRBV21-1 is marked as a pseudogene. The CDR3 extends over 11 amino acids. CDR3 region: CASSGGGTQHF. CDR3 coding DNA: TGTGCCAGCAGCGGCGGGGGGACCCAGCATTTT.

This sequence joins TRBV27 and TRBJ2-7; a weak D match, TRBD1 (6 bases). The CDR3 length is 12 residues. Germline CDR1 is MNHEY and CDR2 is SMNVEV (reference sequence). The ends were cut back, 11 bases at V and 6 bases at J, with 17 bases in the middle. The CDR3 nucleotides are TGTGCCTACCGACAGGAACCCCTCGAGCAGTACTTC. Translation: CAYRQEPLEQYF.

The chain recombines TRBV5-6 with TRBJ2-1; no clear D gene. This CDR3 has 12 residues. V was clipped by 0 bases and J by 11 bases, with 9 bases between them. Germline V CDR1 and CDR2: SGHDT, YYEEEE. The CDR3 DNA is TGTGCCAGCAGCTTGGGCGAGAACCAGCAGTTCTTC. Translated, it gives CASSLGENQQFF.

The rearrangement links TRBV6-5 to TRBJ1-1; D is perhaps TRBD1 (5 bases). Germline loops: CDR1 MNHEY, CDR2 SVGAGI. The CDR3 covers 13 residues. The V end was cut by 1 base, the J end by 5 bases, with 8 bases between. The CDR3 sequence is CASSYFQGTEAFF. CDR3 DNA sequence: TGTGCCAGCAGTTACTTCCAGGGAACTGAAGCTTTCTTT.

The CDR3 DNA follows: TGTGCCAGCAGCCAGGGGGACCCCTACGAGCAGTACTTC. It translates to CASSQGDPYEQYF. V is TRBV7-3 and J is TRBJ2-7, with 7 bases matching TRBD1. With 5 bases clipped from V and 2 bases from J, the junction kept 3 bases outside the gene matches. CDR3 length: 13 residues. Germline-derived CDR1 and CDR2 are SGHTA and FQGTGA.

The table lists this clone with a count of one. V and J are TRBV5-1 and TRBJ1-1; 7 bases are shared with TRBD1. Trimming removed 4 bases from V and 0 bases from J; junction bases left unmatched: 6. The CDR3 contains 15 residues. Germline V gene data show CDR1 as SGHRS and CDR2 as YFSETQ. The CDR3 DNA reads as TGCGCCAGCAGCGCCTCGACAGGGCTGAACACTGAAGCTTTCTTT. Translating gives CASSASTGLNTEAFF.

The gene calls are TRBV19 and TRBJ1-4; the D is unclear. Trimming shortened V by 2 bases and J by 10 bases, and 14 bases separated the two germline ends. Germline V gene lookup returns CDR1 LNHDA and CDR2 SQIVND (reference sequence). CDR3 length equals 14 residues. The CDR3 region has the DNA TGTGCCAGTAGTATAAATCCGGCGGCCGGAAAACTGTTTTTT. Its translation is CASSINPAAGKLFF.

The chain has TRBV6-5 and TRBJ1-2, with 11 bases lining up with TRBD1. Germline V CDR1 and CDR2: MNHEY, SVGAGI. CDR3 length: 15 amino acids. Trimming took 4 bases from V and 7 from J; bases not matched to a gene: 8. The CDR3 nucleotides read TGTGCCAGCAGTTCCACGAGGACAGGGGGCAGTGGCTACACCTTC. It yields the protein CASSSTRTGGSGYTF.

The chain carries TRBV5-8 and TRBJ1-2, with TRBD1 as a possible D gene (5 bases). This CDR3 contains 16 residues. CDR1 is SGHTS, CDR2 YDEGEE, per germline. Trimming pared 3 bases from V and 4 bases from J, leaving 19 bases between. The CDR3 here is CASSWEPQGRSYGYTF. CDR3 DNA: TGTGCCAGCAGCTGGGAACCCCAGGGCAGGAGCTATGGCTACACCTTC.

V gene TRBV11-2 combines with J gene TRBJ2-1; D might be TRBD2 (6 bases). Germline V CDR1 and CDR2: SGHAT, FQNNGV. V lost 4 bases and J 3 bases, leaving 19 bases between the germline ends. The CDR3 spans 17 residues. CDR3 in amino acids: CASSSDTLAFLYNEQFF. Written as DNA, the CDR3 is TGTGCCAGCAGCTCCGACACCCTAGCGTTCCTCTACAATGAGCAGTTCTTC.

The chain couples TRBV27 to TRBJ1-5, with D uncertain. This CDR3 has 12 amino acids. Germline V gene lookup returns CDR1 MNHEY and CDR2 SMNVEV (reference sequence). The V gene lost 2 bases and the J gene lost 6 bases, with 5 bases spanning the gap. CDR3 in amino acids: CASSLTGQPQHF. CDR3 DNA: TGTGCCAGCAGTTTAACGGGTCAGCCCCAGCATTTT.

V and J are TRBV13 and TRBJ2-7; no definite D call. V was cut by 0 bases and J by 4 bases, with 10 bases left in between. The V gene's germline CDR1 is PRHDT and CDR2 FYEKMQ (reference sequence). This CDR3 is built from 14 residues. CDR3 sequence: CASSLGRSGYEQYF. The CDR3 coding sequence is TGTGCCAGCAGCTTAGGCCGGTCTGGATACGAGCAGTACTTC.

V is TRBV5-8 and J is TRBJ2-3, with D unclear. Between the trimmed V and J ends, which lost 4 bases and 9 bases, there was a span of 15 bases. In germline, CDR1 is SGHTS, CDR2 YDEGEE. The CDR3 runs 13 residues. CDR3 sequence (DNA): TGTGCCAGCAGCACTGACCTAGAAGCCACGCAGTATTTT. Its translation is CASSTDLEATQYF.

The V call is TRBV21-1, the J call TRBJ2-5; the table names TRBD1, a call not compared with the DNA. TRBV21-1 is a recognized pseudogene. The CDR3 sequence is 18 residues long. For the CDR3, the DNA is TGTGCCAGCAGCGAGGGACAGGGGGTAACCAAAGGTCATGAGACCCAGTACTTC. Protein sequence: CASSEGQGVTKGHETQYF.

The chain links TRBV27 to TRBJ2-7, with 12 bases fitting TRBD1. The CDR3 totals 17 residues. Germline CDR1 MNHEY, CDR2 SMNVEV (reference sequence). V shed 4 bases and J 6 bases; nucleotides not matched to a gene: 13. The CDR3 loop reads CASSSRAGDRGPLEQYF. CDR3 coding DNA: TGTGCCAGCAGTTCTCGGGCGGGGGACAGGGGGCCCCTCGAGCAGTACTTC.

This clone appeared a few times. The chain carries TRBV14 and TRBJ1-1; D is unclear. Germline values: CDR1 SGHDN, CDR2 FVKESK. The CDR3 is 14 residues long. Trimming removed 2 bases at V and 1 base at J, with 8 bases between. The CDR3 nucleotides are TGTGCCAGCAGCCAAACAAGAACGAACACTGAAGCTTTCTTT. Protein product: CASSQTRTNTEAFF.

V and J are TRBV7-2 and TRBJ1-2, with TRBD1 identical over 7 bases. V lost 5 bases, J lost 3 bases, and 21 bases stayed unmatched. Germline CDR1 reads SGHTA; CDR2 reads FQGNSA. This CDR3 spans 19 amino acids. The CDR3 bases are TGTGCCAGCAGCCCCGGCTTTTCCCTCAAGGACAGGTGGGACTATGGCTACACCTTC. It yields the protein CASSPGFSLKDRWDYGYTF.

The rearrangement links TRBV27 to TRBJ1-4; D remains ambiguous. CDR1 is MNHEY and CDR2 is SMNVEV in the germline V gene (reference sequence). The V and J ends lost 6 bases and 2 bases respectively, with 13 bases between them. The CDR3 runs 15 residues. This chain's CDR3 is CASRIGIRTNEKLFF. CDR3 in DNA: TGTGCCAGCAGAATCGGGATCCGGACTAATGAAAAACTGTTTTTT.

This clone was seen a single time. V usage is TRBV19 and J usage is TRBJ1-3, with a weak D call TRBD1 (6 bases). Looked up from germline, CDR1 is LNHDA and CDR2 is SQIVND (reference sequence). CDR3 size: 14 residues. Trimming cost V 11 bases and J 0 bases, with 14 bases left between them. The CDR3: CAAEGGISGNTIYF. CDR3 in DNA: TGTGCCGCAGAGGGGGGGATCTCTGGAAACACCATATATTTT.

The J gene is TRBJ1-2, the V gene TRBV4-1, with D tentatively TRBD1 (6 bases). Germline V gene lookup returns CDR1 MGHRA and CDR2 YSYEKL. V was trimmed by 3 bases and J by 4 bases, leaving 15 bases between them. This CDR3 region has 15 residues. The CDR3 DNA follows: TGCGCCAGCAGCCAGTCACCCGGACAGCTCTATGGCTACACCTTC. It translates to CASSQSPGQLYGYTF.

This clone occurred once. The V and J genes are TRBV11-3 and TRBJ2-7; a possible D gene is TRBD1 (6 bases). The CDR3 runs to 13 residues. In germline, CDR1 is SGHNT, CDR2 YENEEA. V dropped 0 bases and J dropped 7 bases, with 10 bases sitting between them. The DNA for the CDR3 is TGTGCCAGCAGCTTAGACTCGGACAGAGAGCAGTACTTC. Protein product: CASSLDSDREQYF.

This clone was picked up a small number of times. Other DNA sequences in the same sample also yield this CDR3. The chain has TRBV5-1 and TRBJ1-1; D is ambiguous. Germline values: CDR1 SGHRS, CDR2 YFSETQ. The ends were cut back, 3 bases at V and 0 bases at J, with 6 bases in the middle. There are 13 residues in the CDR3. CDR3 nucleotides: TGCGCCAGCAGCTCCCGATTGAACACTGAAGCTTTCTTT. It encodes CASSSRLNTEAFF.

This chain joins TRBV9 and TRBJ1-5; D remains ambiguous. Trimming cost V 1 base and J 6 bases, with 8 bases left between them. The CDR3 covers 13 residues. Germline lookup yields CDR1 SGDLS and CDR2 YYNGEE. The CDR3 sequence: CASSVNNGQPQHF. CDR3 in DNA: TGTGCCAGCAGCGTAAATAATGGTCAGCCCCAGCATTTT.